These 29 T cell receptor beta chains share one sample of origin, sequenced in a study of post-analysis software for immune sequencing data (dated by TCRdb to the mid-2010s). Overall study outcomes, separate from this receptor: Significantly higher frequencies in patients than in controls were found for roughly 5 TRBV segments, including TRBV5-6, TRBV5-1 and TRBV20-1.

Libraries were built with PCR. Data came from an Illumina HiSeq 2500. To reduce PCR and sequencing biases, unique molecular identifiers were incorporated into the TCR beta cDNA libraries. TCRdb passed the public sequencing reads through fastp at Q25 and MiXCR, retaining productive beta sequences. Rows merge per CDR3 protein into single entries with the most common DNA and genes. This sample gives about 760,000 distinct CDR3 sequences in total; 30% of them show up just once. Around 0.55% of the sample is in the top ten clones. Antigens of these TCRs are unknown. The specimen was blood. The receptors here all came from a girl between 5 and 17 years old with multiple sclerosis.

A few counts support this clonotype. This chain links TRBV29-1 with TRBJ2-7; 9 nucleotides agree with TRBD2. This CDR3 is 16 amino acids long. CDR1 is SQVTM and CDR2 is ANQGSEA in the germline V gene. J lost 7 bases, V lost 3 bases, and 16 bases had no gene match. CDR3 in DNA: TGCAGCGTTGAGTCTAGCGGGAAAGACTCCTACAATGAGCAGTACTTC. Encoded protein: CSVESSGKDSYNEQYF.

This chain links TRBV6-2 or TRBV6-3 with TRBJ2-7; 11 bases align to TRBD1. Looked up from germline, CDR1 is MNHEY and CDR2 is SVGEGT. Unmatched junction bases numbered 11, after V lost 4 bases and J lost 0 bases. The CDR3 has 18 residues. DNA for the CDR3: TGTGCCAGCAGTTCCATGCGAACCGGGACAGGGGGCTCCTACGAGCAGTACTTC. Translating it yields CASSSMRTGTGGSYEQYF.

The sample holds a few counts of this clonotype. This chain links TRBV6-4 with TRBJ1-1; D perhaps matches TRBD1 (6 bases). This CDR3 has 14 residues. Trimming pared 3 bases from V and 4 bases from J, leaving 12 bases between. The germline V gene has CDR1 MRHNA and CDR2 SNTAGT. CDR3 sequence: CASSEGHPVTEAFF. In DNA, the CDR3 is TGTGCCAGCAGTGAGGGACACCCGGTCACTGAAGCTTTCTTT.

This sequence joins TRBV5-1 and TRBJ1-2, with TRBD1 identical over 8 bases. Germline V gene lookup returns CDR1 SGHRS and CDR2 YFSETQ. Trimming took 3 bases from V and 8 from J; bases not matched to a gene: 6. The CDR3 spans 13 residues. For the CDR3, the DNA is TGCGCCAGCAGCTACCAGGGGGCAGGGGGCTACACCTTC. The encoded protein is CASSYQGAGGYTF.

CDR3 protein: CASSQDFEARPYEQYF. The CDR3 DNA is TGCGCCAGCAGCCAAGATTTTGAGGCAAGGCCCTACGAGCAGTACTTC. The rearrangement links TRBV4-1 to TRBJ2-7; D gene unclear. The germline gives CDR1 MGHRA, CDR2 YSYEKL. V lost 0 bases to trimming and J lost 2 bases, with 14 bases between them. This CDR3 is 16 amino acids long.

This clonotype was detected only a few times. The rearrangement links TRBV6-2 or TRBV6-3 to TRBJ1-5, with 10 nucleotides matching TRBD1. The germline V gene encodes CDR1 MNHEY and CDR2 SVGEGT. With V trimmed by 6 bases and J by 1 base, 9 bases remained unmatched. The CDR3 length is 17 residues. The CDR3 DNA reads TGTGCCAGCAGGTGGACACCGGGACAGGGGAGCAATCAGCCCCAGCATTTT. Translation: CASRWTPGQGSNQPQHF.

This clonotype was picked up a small number of times. The chain employs TRBV7-2 and TRBJ1-2; 10 bases line up with TRBD1. Unmatched junction bases numbered 10, after V lost 2 bases and J lost 4 bases. Germline V gene data show CDR1 as SGHTA and CDR2 as FQGNSA. The CDR3 sequence is 17 residues long. CDR3 coding DNA: TGTGCCAGCAGCTTATCCATCACGGGACAGGGGCGCTATGGCTACACCTTC. This encodes CASSLSITGQGRYGYTF.

J is TRBJ2-4 and V is TRBV10-2; 14 bases fit TRBD2. The J call may be mistaken, given a closer DNA end match to TRBJ2-7. The length of the CDR3 is 16 residues. Germline values: CDR1 WSHSY, CDR2 SAAADI. Written as DNA, the CDR3 is TGCGCCAGCAGGGTCTCCGGGACTAGCGGGAGCAGCGAGCAGTACTTC. Translation: CASRVSGTSGSSEQYF.

The chain uses TRBV12-3 or TRBV12-4 and TRBJ2-1; D might be TRBD2 (6 bases). This CDR3 comprises 15 residues. V was clipped by 10 bases and J by 9 bases, with 25 bases between them. CDR3 nucleotide sequence: TGTGCCACCAGACGACTGGTGGGAGGCCGGGGTGAGCAGTTCTTC. Its protein is CATRRLVGGRGEQFF.

J is TRBJ1-5 and V is TRBV12-3 or TRBV12-4; D remains ambiguous. The ends were cut back, 2 bases at V and 3 bases at J, with 8 bases in the middle. This CDR3 spans 14 amino acids. The CDR3: CASSLPGANQPQHF. For the CDR3, the DNA is TGTGCCAGCAGTTTACCCGGCGCCAATCAGCCCCAGCATTTT.

This clonotype was counted only a few times. This chain uses TRBV27 with TRBJ1-2; 10 bases are shared with TRBD1. The CDR3 has 17 amino acids. Germline V gene lookup returns CDR1 MNHEY and CDR2 SMNVEV (reference sequence). Losses at the gene ends were 8 bases for V and 0 bases for J; bases not matched to a gene: 12. The CDR3 DNA reads as TGTGCCAGCTCCCTTCGGGACAGGGGTTCGTCTAACTATGGCTACACCTTC. This sequence encodes CASSLRDRGSSNYGYTF.

This clonotype was observed a few times. This sequence joins TRBV5-1 and TRBJ2-1; D might be TRBD1 (6 bases). Deletions cut 0 bases from V and 4 bases from J, with 29 bases between. This CDR3 is 21 amino acids long. Germline values: CDR1 SGHRS, CDR2 YFSETQ. Here the CDR3 reads CASSLAGLQGHARTKYNEQFF. The CDR3 DNA sequence: TGCGCCAGCAGCTTGGCCGGTCTCCAGGGGCACGCACGTACTAAGTACAATGAGCAGTTCTTC.

This clonotype turned up a few times. The junction differs from germline at one of its ends, possibly a read error. The chain recombines TRBV6-5 with TRBJ1-2; D perhaps matches TRBD1 (6 bases). From germline, CDR1 is MNHEY and CDR2 SVGAGI. The CDR3 extends over 16 amino acids. The CDR3 DNA follows: TGTGCCAACAGTTACCTGTACGACAGGAGGCCCTATGGCTACACCTTC. It specifies CANSYLYDRRPYGYTF.

CDR3: CSASEGWGYNEQFF. Written as DNA, the CDR3 is TGCAGTGCTAGTGAGGGGTGGGGATACAATGAGCAGTTCTTC. The V gene is TRBV20-1, the J gene TRBJ2-1; D may match TRBD1 or TRBD2 (5 bases each). This CDR3 is 14 amino acids long. Per germline, CDR1 DFQATT and CDR2 SNEGSKA (reference sequence). V lost 3 bases and J 4 bases, leaving 13 bases between the germline ends.

Note on this clonotype: No conserved phenylalanine or tryptophan is present at the end of the CDR3, so a read error is the likely explanation. The V call is TRBV5-1, the J call TRBJ2-1, with 12 bases that match TRBD2. The CDR3 length is 16 residues. V dropped 1 base and J dropped 6; count of bases not matched to a gene: 5. CDR1 is SGHRS and CDR2 is YFSETQ in the germline V gene. In DNA form, the CDR3 reads TGCGCCAGCAGCTTGTATCTAGCGGGGGGGGCCAATGAGCAGTTCGTC. It specifies CASSLYLAGGANEQFV.

V usage is TRBV6-5 and J usage is TRBJ1-6; 7 nucleotides align to TRBD1. The length of the CDR3 is 15 residues. Germline-derived CDR1 and CDR2 are MNHEY and SVGAGI. V shed 2 bases and J 7 bases; nucleotides not matched to a gene: 5. CDR3 sequence: CASSYRQGTNSPLHF. The CDR3 bases are TGTGCCAGCAGTTACCGACAGGGTACGAATTCACCCCTCCACTTT.

This clonotype turned up a few times. This chain connects TRBV5-1 to TRBJ1-2; D call uncertain. The CDR3 runs to 12 residues. V shed 5 bases and J shed 5 bases, with 10 bases lying between them. Per the germline V gene, CDR1 is SGHRS and CDR2 is YFSETQ. CDR3 protein: CASRTDGYGYTF. CDR3 nucleotides: TGCGCCAGCAGAACGGACGGATATGGCTACACCTTC.

This rearrangement joins TRBV5-1 to TRBJ1-4; maybe TRBD1 (5 bases). This CDR3 is 18 amino acids long. V lost 2 bases and J 0 bases, leaving 17 bases between the germline ends. Germline CDR1 reads SGHRS; CDR2 reads YFSETQ. The CDR3 sequence: CASSFGPRDPATNEKLFF. The DNA for the CDR3 is TGCGCCAGCAGCTTCGGCCCCCGGGACCCTGCAACTAATGAAAAACTGTTTTTT.

This chain uses TRBV20-1 with TRBJ1-1; D is perhaps TRBD1 (6 bases). Germline V gene lookup returns CDR1 DFQATT and CDR2 SNEGSKA (reference sequence). Trimming cost V 6 bases and J 0 bases, with 14 bases left between them. There are 14 residues in the CDR3. The CDR3 region has the DNA TGCAGTGCCACCCCGGCAGGGGTGAACACTGAAGCTTTCTTT. Protein: CSATPAGVNTEAFF.

There are a few counts of this clonotype. This chain links TRBV6-5 with TRBJ2-1, with 7 bases identical to TRBD2. Germline V gives CDR1 MNHEY, CDR2 SVGAGI. J was trimmed by 6 bases and V by 5 bases; bases with no gene match: 10. The CDR3 loop spans 15 amino acids. The CDR3 sequence: CASSRSGGVANEQFF. CDR3 coding DNA: TGTGCCAGCAGTCGCTCGGGAGGAGTAGCCAATGAGCAGTTCTTC.

The V gene is TRBV20-1, the J gene TRBJ2-3; the D gene is possibly TRBD2 (6 bases). The length of the CDR3 is 12 residues. Germline CDR1 DFQATT, CDR2 SNEGSKA (reference sequence). V lost 0 bases and J 8 bases, leaving 9 bases between the germline ends. CDR3 sequence: CSARDWGVTQYF. DNA for the CDR3: TGCAGTGCTAGAGATTGGGGGGTTACGCAGTATTTT.

This clonotype came up a few times. This sequence joins TRBV7-9 and TRBJ2-4, with 9 bases matching TRBD1. V lost 5 bases to trimming and J lost 3 bases; unmatched junction nucleotides: 8. Looked up from germline, CDR1 is SEHNR and CDR2 is FQNEAQ (reference sequence). The CDR3 is made up of 16 amino acids. The CDR3 sequence: CASSPGTGRGKNIQYF. The DNA for the CDR3 is TGTGCCAGCAGCCCCGGGACAGGGAGGGGCAAAAACATTCAGTACTTC.

This clonotype occurred a few times. The V and J genes are TRBV29-1 and TRBJ1-1, with no clear D. V was shortened by 1 base and J by 11 bases, with 8 bases between the two germline ends. CDR3 length equals 10 residues. The germline V gene has CDR1 SQVTM and CDR2 ANQGSEA. The DNA for the CDR3 is TGCAGCGTTGAAGTGGGGTGGGCTTTCTTT. It is translated as CSVEVGWAFF.

This clonotype was seen only a few times. The chain uses TRBV28 and TRBJ2-1; 12 bases match TRBD2. Germline V CDR1 and CDR2: MDHEN, SYDVKM. V trimming: 2 bases; J trimming: 12 bases; junction bases outside the gene matches: 2. This CDR3 contains 13 residues. The DNA for the CDR3 is TGTGCCAGCAGTTTACTAGCGGGGGGGGGGCAGTTCTTC. Translated, it gives CASSLLAGGGQFF.

This clonotype has only a few counts. Written as DNA, the CDR3 is TGCAGTGCTAGAGATCTGGAGCGGGATCACTACGAGCAGTACTTC. Amino acid sequence: CSARDLERDHYEQYF. The V gene is TRBV20-1, the J gene TRBJ2-7; 7 bases match TRBD2. The CDR3 extends over 15 amino acids. Germline values: CDR1 DFQATT, CDR2 SNEGSKA (reference sequence). Trimming at V came to 0 bases and at J to 3 bases, leaving 8 bases not matched to a gene.

The chain is built from TRBV6-1 and TRBJ2-3, with 7 bases identical to TRBD1. The CDR3 totals 15 residues. With V trimmed by 5 bases and J by 1 base, 6 bases remained unmatched. From germline, CDR1 is MNHNS and CDR2 SASEGT. CDR3: CASSSQGMGTDTQYF. The CDR3, as DNA: TGTGCCAGCAGTTCACAGGGGATGGGCACAGATACGCAGTATTTT.

The rearrangement links TRBV28 to TRBJ1-2; weak D call: TRBD1 (6 bases). V dropped 6 bases and J dropped 4 bases, with 9 bases sitting between them. This CDR3 region has 12 residues. Germline V gives CDR1 MDHEN, CDR2 SYDVKM. The CDR3 sequence: CASRTDSYGYTF. For the CDR3, the DNA is TGTGCCAGCAGGACGGACAGCTATGGCTACACCTTC.

The rearrangement joins TRBV5-4 to TRBJ1-2; D may be TRBD1 (5 bases). V lost 8 bases, J lost 6 bases, and 20 bases lay in between. The CDR3 has 14 residues. Germline V CDR1 and CDR2: SGHNT, YYREEE (reference sequence). The CDR3 DNA follows: TGTGCCAGAAGCGGGCCTAGGGGAGGGCATGGCTACACCTTC. This encodes CARSGPRGGHGYTF.

This sequence joins TRBV20-1 and TRBJ1-5, with 8 bases lining up with TRBD1. The CDR3 runs to 13 residues. CDR1 and CDR2 (germline): DFQATT, SNEGSKA (reference sequence). V trimming: 6 bases; J trimming: 6 bases; junction bases outside the gene matches: 7. CDR3 DNA sequence: TGCAGTGCCATTGACAGGGGTGGTCAGCCCCAGCATTTT. This gives the protein CSAIDRGGQPQHF.